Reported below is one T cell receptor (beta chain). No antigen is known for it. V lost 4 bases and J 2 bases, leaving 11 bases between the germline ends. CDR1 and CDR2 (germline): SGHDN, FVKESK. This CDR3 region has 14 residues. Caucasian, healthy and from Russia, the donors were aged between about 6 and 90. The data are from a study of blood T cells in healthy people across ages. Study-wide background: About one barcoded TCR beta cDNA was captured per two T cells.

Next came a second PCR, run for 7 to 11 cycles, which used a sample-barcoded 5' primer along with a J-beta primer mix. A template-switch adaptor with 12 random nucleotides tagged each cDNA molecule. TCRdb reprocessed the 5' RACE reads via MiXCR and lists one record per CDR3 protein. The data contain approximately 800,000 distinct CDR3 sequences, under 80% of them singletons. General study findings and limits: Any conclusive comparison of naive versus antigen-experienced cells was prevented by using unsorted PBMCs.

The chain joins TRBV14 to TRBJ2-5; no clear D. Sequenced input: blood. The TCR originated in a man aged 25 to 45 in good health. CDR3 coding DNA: TGTGCCAGCAGCCTCCGTTATGGTCAAGAGACCCAGTACTTC. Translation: CASSLRYGQETQYF.